The rows below give T cell receptor beta chains drawn from one sample of a study of cytomegalovirus exposure and HLA in healthy donors. Data came from immunoSEQ multiplex PCR; TCRdb stores just in-frame clones and leaves some out. The data hold about 240,000 clones, with around 88% observed a single time. The sample comprised PBMCs. The receptors were sampled from a woman aged 25 to 39 in good health and CMV-seropositive. Each CDR3 is given with its conserved first and last residue. D genes are given only for firm matches. Clone size is shown for a subset of rows, as once, few, many or a class of expanded clone.

>NA|NA|TRBV29-1|TRBJ1-1
TGCAGCGTATCGGACAGTAAATTAGAAGCTTTCTTT
CSVSDSKLEAFF
>NA|TRBD1|TRBV16|TRBJ1-1
TGTGCCAGCAGCCGCGCCGGGACAGGCAACACTGAAGCTTTCTTT
CASSRAGTGNTEAFF
>NA|TRBD2|TRBV5-1|TRBJ2-7
TGCGCCAGCAGCACTGGGACTAGCGGGAGTTCCGAGCAGTACTTC
CASSTGTSGSSEQYF
>NA|TRBD2|TRBV2|TRBJ2-1
TGTGCCAGCAGTGAATTAGCGGGAGTCGTCAATGAGCAGTTCTTC
CASSELAGVVNEQFF
>NA|NA|TRBV28|TRBJ2-2
TGTGCCAGCAGTTTTGTACTCGGTGGCGGGGAGCTGTTTTTT
CASSFVLGGGELFF
>NA|NA|TRBV7-8|TRBJ2-2
TGTGCCAGCAGCTTAGCGAGGGAGAGCGGGGAGCTGTTTTTT
CASSLARESGELFF
>once|TRBD1|TRBV10-3|TRBJ1-5
TGTGCCATAAAAGCCGGGACAGGTGATCAGCCCCAGCATTTT
CAIKAGTGDQPQHF
>NA|NA|TRBV27|TRBJ1-1
TGTGCCAGCAGTTTTGGGGGCGGGAACACTGAAGCTTTCTTT
CASSFGGGNTEAFF
>NA|TRBD2|TRBV6-1|TRBJ2-1
TGTGCCAGCAGTGATTACCCCGGGACTAGCGGGAGGTGGGATGAGCAGTTCTTC
CASSDYPGTSGRWDEQFF
>NA|TRBD1|TRBV5-1|TRBJ1-1
TGCGCCAGCAGCTTCCGGGACAGGAGGACGGACACTGAAGCTTTCTTT
CASSFRDRRTDTEAFF